Following are 9 T cell receptor beta chains from one sample sequenced in a study of cytomegalovirus exposure and HLA in healthy donors. In the PCR, 60 Vbeta and 13 Jbeta primers were used. Profiling relied on immunoSEQ multiplex PCR, and the TCRdb table lists in-frame clones only, not all of them. The repertoire has around 210,000 clones, 80% to 90% of them found once; the top ten carry about 0.25%. Material: PBMCs. The source is a girl aged 2 to 9 in good health and CMV-seronegative.

This sequence joins TRBV5-1 and TRBJ2-7, with 12 bases that match TRBD2. Germline CDR1 reads SGHRS; CDR2 reads YFSETQ. With 0 bases clipped from V and 3 bases from J, the junction kept 1 base outside the gene matches. This CDR3 has 15 amino acids. DNA for the CDR3: TGCGCCAGCAGCTTGGGGACTAGCGGGAACTACGAGCAGTACTTC. Its translation is CASSLGTSGNYEQYF.

The chain uses TRBV2 and TRBJ2-7; 9 nucleotides agree with TRBD1. With V trimmed by 8 bases and J by 4 bases, 9 bases remained unmatched. Looked up from germline, CDR1 is SNHLY and CDR2 is FYNNEI. The CDR3 is 14 amino acids. The CDR3 DNA follows: TGTGCCAGCTCCGGACAGGGGTCAGGATACGAGCAGTACTTC. Protein sequence: CASSGQGSGYEQYF.

V gene TRBV11-2 combines with J gene TRBJ1-2; D perhaps matches TRBD1 (6 bases). The CDR3 consists of 13 residues. Trimming left V 0 bases short and J 4 bases short, with 6 bases between. Germline CDR1 reads SGHAT; CDR2 reads FQNNGV. The CDR3 DNA reads TGTGCCAGCAGCTTAGACAGGGGCTATGGCTACACCTTC. Translated, it gives CASSLDRGYGYTF. The variable domain in full, completed from reference TRBV11-2 and TRBJ1-2, reads EAGVAQSPRYKIIEKRQSVAFWCNPISGHATLYWYQQILGQGPKLLIQFQNNGVVDDSQLPKDRFSAERLKGVDSTLKIQPAKLEDSAVYLCASSLDRGYGYTFGSGTRLTVV.

The chain employs TRBV30 and TRBJ2-3; TRBD2 matches at 7 bases. V lost 7 bases and J lost 0; bases outside the gene matches: 22. This CDR3 has 19 residues. From germline, CDR1 is GTSNPN and CDR2 SVGIG (reference sequence). The CDR3 coding sequence is TGTGCCTCAAGTGGGTCTGGAGTAAGGCTAGCGGATAGCACAGATACGCAGTATTTT. Its translation is CASSGSGVRLADSTDTQYF.

The chain uses TRBV2 and TRBJ1-6; the match to TRBD1 covers 11 bases. Losses at the gene ends were 6 bases for V and 6 bases for J; bases not matched to a gene: 4. The germline gives CDR1 SNHLY, CDR2 FYNNEI. CDR3 length: 15 residues. CDR3 in DNA: TGTGCCAGCAGAAGGGACAGGGGGGGTAATTCACCCCTCCACTTT. It codes for CASRRDRGGNSPLHF.

This clone was seen only a few times. The V gene is TRBV29-1, the J gene TRBJ2-7; 7 positions agree with TRBD1. Germline CDR1 reads SQVTM; CDR2 reads ANQGSEA. J was trimmed by 2 bases and V by 1 base; bases with no gene match: 8. The CDR3 is 15 amino acids. In nucleotides, the CDR3 is TGCAGCGTTGAAGGTATAAGACAGGGCCCCTACGAGCAGTACTTC. Amino acid sequence: CSVEGIRQGPYEQYF.

V is TRBV29-1 and J is TRBJ1-1; D uncertain. Trimming stripped 7 bases from V and 8 bases from J, with 11 bases between. The CDR3 totals 10 residues. Germline CDR1 and CDR2: SQVTM and ANQGSEA. The CDR3 protein is CSASHAEAFF. The CDR3 DNA sequence: TGCAGCGCAAGTCATGCGGAAGCTTTCTTT. Complete variable domain (other parts from reference TRBV29-1 and TRBJ1-1): SAVISQKPSRDICQRGTSLTIQCQVDSQVTMMFWYRQQPGQSLTLIATANQGSEATYESGFVIDKFPISRPNLTFSTLTVSNMSPEDSSIYLCSASHAEAFFGQGTRLTVV.

This clone has just a few counts. This chain uses TRBV30 with TRBJ1-1; D ambiguous. This CDR3 contains 11 residues. Germline assignment: CDR1 GTSNPN and CDR2 SVGIG (reference sequence). V gave up 5 bases and J gave up 2 bases, with 6 bases separating them. The CDR3 loop reads CAWEVNTEAFF. The CDR3 DNA reads TGTGCCTGGGAGGTCAACACTGAAGCTTTCTTT.

This chain uses TRBV19 with TRBJ1-1, with D possibly being TRBD1 (5 bases). V was pared by 3 bases and J by 5 bases, with 16 bases between. Germline V CDR1 and CDR2: LNHDA, SQIVND (reference sequence). The CDR3 totals 15 residues. In DNA form, the CDR3 reads TGTGCCAGTAGTATCAACGGGGGTCTTTATACTGAAGCTTTCTTT. This codes for CASSINGGLYTEAFF.